The 27 T cell receptor beta chains below were found in one sample sequenced in a study of shared clonotypes between healthy human individuals. Naive CD8 populations comprised CD45RO-negative cells positively selected for CCR7, excluding terminally differentiated effector memory CD45RA+ cells. Sequencing used immunoSEQ multiplex PCR; TCRdb keeps in-frame clones, though not all of them. The profile shows under 600,000 clones, more than 95% of them singletons. The sequenced material came from naive CD8+ T cells sorted from blood. Source of these receptors: a man aged 25-45 years in good health.

The chain links TRBV7-9 to TRBJ2-7; TRBD2 matches at 14 bases. With 4 bases clipped from V and 5 bases from J, the junction kept 1 base outside the gene matches. The CDR3 runs 14 residues. Per germline, CDR1 SEHNR and CDR2 FQNEAQ (reference sequence). The CDR3 loop is CASSWGLAGDEQYF. CDR3 DNA sequence: TGTGCCAGCAGCTGGGGACTAGCGGGAGACGAGCAGTACTTC.

V and J are TRBV5-1 and TRBJ2-7, with 14 bases matching TRBD2. Germline V gene lookup returns CDR1 SGHRS and CDR2 YFSETQ. This CDR3 is built from 16 residues. With V trimmed by 0 bases and J by 11 bases, 10 bases remained unmatched. For the CDR3, the DNA is TGCGCCAGCAGCTTGGAATCCGGGACTAGCGGGAGAGGAGAGTACTTC. This codes for CASSLESGTSGRGEYF.

As regards this clone: This CDR3 is also generated by other DNA sequences in the sample. The gene calls are TRBV7-2 and TRBJ1-2; maybe TRBD1 (5 bases). The CDR3 is 13 amino acids. Germline V gives CDR1 SGHTA, CDR2 FQGNSA. V was pared by 3 bases and J by 0 bases, with 5 bases between. CDR3 loop: CASSLGPNYGYTF. CDR3 bases: TGTGCCAGCAGCTTGGGACCTAACTATGGCTACACCTTC.

This clone has a single count. Other DNA sequences in this sample translate to the same CDR3. The chain joins TRBV4-3 to TRBJ2-7; no firm D call. CDR1 and CDR2 from the germline V gene are LGHNA and YSLEER. V lost 0 bases and J lost 3, with 6 bases in between. This CDR3 has 13 amino acids. The CDR3 DNA is TGCGCCAGCAGCCAAGATCGCGGCTACGAGCAGTACTTC. Its translation: CASSQDRGYEQYF.

The rearrangement joins TRBV27 to TRBJ2-6; a weak D match, TRBD1 (6 bases). Trimming stripped 5 bases from V and 15 bases from J, with 23 bases between. This CDR3 region has 15 residues. CDR1 and CDR2 from the germline V gene are MNHEY and SMNVEV (reference sequence). CDR3 DNA sequence: TGTGCCAGCAGTCCAACAGGGAAAGGGGTTTTTGGCCTGACTTTC. Translated: CASSPTGKGVFGLTF.

The V gene is TRBV28, the J gene TRBJ1-4; 9 bases match TRBD1. From germline, CDR1 is MDHEN and CDR2 SYDVKM. V lost 2 bases, J lost 0 bases, and 7 bases stayed unmatched. This CDR3 spans 18 amino acids. CDR3 coding DNA: TGTGCCAGCAGTTTAAGGGACAGGGCCCATGCAACTAATGAAAAACTGTTTTTT. Protein: CASSLRDRAHATNEKLFF.

The gene calls are TRBV14 and TRBJ2-7; D is possibly TRBD1 (5 bases). V lost 1 base and J lost 2, with 18 bases in between. The CDR3 is made up of 17 amino acids. Germline CDR1 and CDR2: SGHDN and FVKESK. The CDR3 loop reads CASSQAWQGVTPYEQYF. For the CDR3, the DNA is TGTGCCAGCAGCCAAGCCTGGCAAGGGGTGACGCCCTACGAGCAGTACTTC.

This sequence joins TRBV2 and TRBJ1-2; unclear D gene. Trimming pared 4 bases from V and 8 bases from J, leaving 5 bases between. This CDR3 has 10 residues. In germline, CDR1 is SNHLY, CDR2 FYNNEI. Here the CDR3 reads CASSGKGYTF. The DNA of the CDR3 is TGTGCCAGCAGTGGAAAGGGCTACACCTTC.

The rearrangement uses TRBV5-5 and TRBJ2-3, with TRBD2 matching 15 bases. Per the germline V gene, CDR1 is SGHKS and CDR2 is YYEKEE (reference sequence). The CDR3 is 18 amino acids. V was pared by 6 bases and J by 2 bases, with 10 bases of the junction left unmatched. CDR3 sequence: CASNVGTSGRPFTDTQYF. The CDR3 DNA is TGTGCCAGCAACGTCGGGACTAGCGGGAGGCCTTTCACAGATACGCAGTATTTT. The full variable domain, its missing parts supplied by reference TRBV5-5 and TRBJ2-3, is DAGVTQSPTHLIKTRGQQVTLRCSPISGHKSVSWYQQVLGQGPQFIFQYYEKEERGRGNFPDRFSARQFPNYSSELNVNALLLGDSALYLCASNVGTSGRPFTDTQYFGPGTRLTVL.

The V and J genes are TRBV10-3 and TRBJ2-7; TRBD1 matches at 7 bases. The CDR3 contains 16 residues. The V gene end was trimmed by 4 bases and the J gene end by 6 bases; junction bases not matched to a gene: 15. CDR1 and CDR2 from the germline V gene are ENHRY and SYGVKD. The chain's CDR3 is CAISANTGTDSPEQYF. CDR3 DNA sequence: TGTGCCATCAGTGCGAATACCGGGACAGACAGTCCCGAGCAGTACTTC.

The chain links TRBV7-9 to TRBJ2-3; perhaps TRBD1 as D (6 bases). CDR1 is SEHNR and CDR2 is FQNEAQ in the germline V gene (reference sequence). This CDR3 is built from 14 residues. V lost 4 bases and J 2 bases, leaving 10 bases between the germline ends. The CDR3, as DNA: TGTGCCAGCAGCTCCGGACAGCCCACAGATACGCAGTATTTT. It encodes CASSSGQPTDTQYF.

The V gene is TRBV7-3, the J gene TRBJ2-7, with a tentative D call TRBD1 (6 bases). Germline V gives CDR1 SGHTA, CDR2 FQGTGA. The CDR3 consists of 12 residues. Deletions cut 6 bases from V and 6 bases from J, with 12 bases between. The CDR3 reads CASSPGRGEQYF. The CDR3 coding sequence is TGTGCCAGCAGTCCTGGCAGGGGCGAGCAGTACTTC.

This clone is a singleton in its sample. V and J are TRBV4-3 and TRBJ2-7; the match to TRBD1 covers 10 bases. CDR1 LGHNA and CDR2 YSLEER come from the germline V gene. The CDR3 contains 13 residues. After removal of 8 bases from V and 3 bases from J, the junction contained 4 bases not matched to a gene. The chain's CDR3 is CASGWDRGYEQYF. CDR3 DNA sequence: TGCGCCAGCGGCTGGGACAGGGGCTACGAGCAGTACTTC.

CDR3 region: CAAGLADSYEQYF. The CDR3 DNA is TGTGCCGCCGGTCTAGCGGACTCCTACGAGCAGTACTTC. The V and J genes are TRBV7-9 and TRBJ2-7, with TRBD2 matching over 7 bases. V dropped 11 bases and J dropped 0; count of bases not matched to a gene: 7. CDR1 SEHNR and CDR2 FQNEAQ come from the germline V gene (reference sequence). The CDR3 runs to 13 residues.

The chain has TRBV7-9 and TRBJ2-2; 10 positions agree with TRBD2. Trimming took 3 bases from V and 0 from J; bases not matched to a gene: 4. This CDR3 has 17 amino acids. The germline gives CDR1 SEHNR, CDR2 FQNEAQ (reference sequence). The CDR3 sequence is CASSFPLAGANTGELFF. The CDR3 DNA follows: TGTGCCAGCAGCTTTCCTCTAGCGGGAGCGAACACCGGGGAGCTGTTTTTT.

This chain joins TRBV27 and TRBJ2-1, with 7 bases fitting TRBD2. The germline V gene has CDR1 MNHEY and CDR2 SMNVEV (reference sequence). Unmatched junction bases numbered 6, after V lost 3 bases and J lost 4 bases. The CDR3 has 15 amino acids. CDR3 protein: CASSFPGEGYNEQFF. The CDR3 DNA reads as TGTGCCAGCAGTTTCCCCGGGGAGGGGTACAATGAGCAGTTCTTC.

The chain recombines TRBV11-2 with TRBJ2-7; 10 bases are a match to TRBD2. Germline V CDR1 and CDR2: SGHAT, FQNNGV. CDR3 size: 16 residues. V shed 1 base and J 9 bases; nucleotides not matched to a gene: 12. The CDR3 region is CASSLVALSGLAPQYF. The DNA of the CDR3 is TGTGCCAGCAGCTTAGTGGCTTTGTCGGGACTAGCGCCGCAGTACTTC.

This chain connects TRBV10-3 to TRBJ2-7, with TRBD2 identical over 15 bases. Looked up from germline, CDR1 is ENHRY and CDR2 is SYGVKD. This CDR3 has 16 amino acids. With 7 bases clipped from V and 6 bases from J, the junction kept 10 bases outside the gene matches. Here the CDR3 reads CAIKDGTSGRKGEQYF. The CDR3, as DNA: TGTGCCATCAAGGACGGGACTAGCGGGAGGAAAGGCGAGCAGTACTTC.

This chain links TRBV7-6 with TRBJ2-7, with TRBD1 matching 8 bases. Trimming removed 3 bases from V and 3 bases from J; junction bases left unmatched: 7. Looked up from germline, CDR1 is SGHVS and CDR2 is FNYEAQ. The CDR3 length is 15 residues. This CDR3 reads CASSFGQGPFYEQYF. The CDR3 coding sequence is TGTGCCAGCAGCTTCGGACAGGGTCCTTTCTACGAGCAGTACTTC. The complete variable domain, with remaining parts taken from reference TRBV7-6 and TRBJ2-7, reads GAGVSQSPRYKVTKRGQDVALRCDPISGHVSLYWYRQALGQGPEFLTYFNYEAQQDKSGLPNDRFSAERPEGSISTLTIQRTEQRDSAMYRCASSFGQGPFYEQYFGPGTRLTVT.

Notes on this clone: Other DNA sequences of this sample code for an identical CDR3. The V and J genes are TRBV19 and TRBJ2-7, with 10 bases identical to TRBD1. Germline values: CDR1 LNHDA, CDR2 SQIVND (reference sequence). Unmatched junction bases numbered 4, after V lost 5 bases and J lost 3 bases. The CDR3 is made up of 14 amino acids. The CDR3 DNA reads as TGTGCCAGTAGTTCCGGGACAGGGGACTACGAGCAGTACTTC. Its protein is CASSSGTGDYEQYF.

This rearrangement joins TRBV9 to TRBJ1-2; 9 nucleotides line up with TRBD1. Trimming at V came to 10 bases and at J to 11 bases, leaving 9 bases not matched to a gene. The CDR3 runs 11 residues. CDR1 and CDR2 from the germline V gene are SGDLS and YYNGEE. The CDR3, as DNA: TGTGCCTCCGGGGGACAGGGATTTTACACCTTC. This encodes CASGGQGFYTF.

V gene TRBV7-8 combines with J gene TRBJ2-7; D remains unclear. This CDR3 is 13 amino acids long. CDR1 and CDR2 (germline): SGHVS, FQNEAQ. Trimming shortened V by 5 bases and J by 4 bases, and 12 bases separated the two germline ends. The CDR3 reads CASSAHIAYEQYF. In DNA form, the CDR3 reads TGTGCCAGCAGCGCGCACATAGCTTACGAGCAGTACTTC.

The chain recombines TRBV29-1 with TRBJ2-7, with unresolved D. This CDR3 comprises 13 residues. Trimming took 3 bases from V and 4 from J, leaving 13 bases between them. In germline, CDR1 is SQVTM, CDR2 ANQGSEA. The CDR3 loop is CSVEGQNLYEQYF. In nucleotides, the CDR3 is TGCAGCGTTGAGGGCCAGAATTTGTACGAGCAGTACTTC.

V usage is TRBV5-1 and J usage is TRBJ1-5; D is possibly TRBD1 (5 bases). Germline V gene sequence: CDR1 SGHRS, CDR2 YFSETQ. V dropped 5 bases and J dropped 3 bases, with 9 bases sitting between them. There are 13 residues in the CDR3. The CDR3 region has the DNA TGCGCCAGCAGGTGGGGGATCAATCAGCCCCAGCATTTT. Encoded protein: CASRWGINQPQHF.

The gene calls are TRBV4-3 and TRBJ1-1; the D gene is possibly TRBD1 (6 bases). This CDR3 has 16 amino acids. Germline lookup yields CDR1 LGHNA and CDR2 YSLEER. V was pared by 0 bases and J by 4 bases, with 15 bases between. CDR3 bases: TGCGCCAGCAGCCAAGACCCGGACAGCCTAGGCACTGAAGCTTTCTTT. Residues: CASSQDPDSLGTEAFF.

This chain joins TRBV15 and TRBJ2-5, with 7 bases identical to TRBD1. The CDR3 spans 15 residues. Germline trimming cut 0 bases from V and 5 bases from J; bases unmatched to any gene: 6. Looked up from germline, CDR1 is LNHNV and CDR2 is YYDKDF (reference sequence). For the CDR3, the DNA is TGTGCCACCAGCAGAGACAGGGGGACGACGGAGACCCAGTACTTC. Translation: CATSRDRGTTETQYF.

This chain links TRBV5-1 with TRBJ2-1, with TRBD2 as a possible D gene (5 bases). Germline V gene sequence: CDR1 SGHRS, CDR2 YFSETQ. CDR3 length: 14 amino acids. The V end was cut by 2 bases, the J end by 8 bases, with 14 bases between. The DNA for the CDR3 is TGCGCCAGCAGCTTTCGGACGGGATGGGATGAGCAGTTCTTC. As protein: CASSFRTGWDEQFF.